These 28 T cell receptor beta chains originate from one sample sequenced in a study of OX40 agonist ivuxolimab in advanced cancers. The repertoire was sequenced with immunoSEQ multiplex PCR; TCRdb's copy has only in-frame clones and lacks some. Of nearly 80,000 clones in the sample, under 85% were seen once. The specimen was CD4+ or CD8+ T cells sorted from blood, collected in a trial of the OX40 agonist ivuxolimab. The receptors originated from an adult with an advanced solid tumor such as melanoma, head and neck, liver or kidney cancer.

The genes are TRBV5-1 and TRBJ2-2; TRBD1 might be the D (7 bases). The ends were cut back, 4 bases at V and 0 bases at J, with 10 bases in the middle. The CDR3 extends over 15 amino acids. CDR1 is SGHRS, CDR2 YFSETQ, per germline. DNA for the CDR3: TGCGCCAGCAGCCGCGGGACAGCGAACACCGGGGAGCTGTTTTTT. It encodes CASSRGTANTGELFF.

The DNA of the CDR3 is TGTGCCATCAGTGAAGCCGGGGCCGGCCAGCGGGATGGGGATGAGCAGTTCTTC. Its protein is CAISEAGAGQRDGDEQFF. This sequence joins TRBV10-3 and TRBJ2-1; 7 nucleotides match TRBD2. The CDR3 contains 18 residues. Germline assignment: CDR1 ENHRY and CDR2 SYGVKD. V shed 3 bases, J shed 8 bases, and the junction held 19 bases outside the gene matches.

The V gene is TRBV6-1, the J gene TRBJ2-1, with a tentative D call TRBD2 (5 bases). CDR1 is MNHNS and CDR2 is SASEGT in the germline V gene. Trimming took off 0 bases at V and 0 bases at J, with 6 bases between the two ends. The CDR3 sequence is 15 residues long. The CDR3 here is CASSEAAGSYNEQFF. The CDR3 DNA reads as TGTGCCAGCAGTGAAGCTGCGGGCTCCTACAATGAGCAGTTCTTC.

This clone appeared a single time. This chain connects TRBV6-6 to TRBJ2-3; tentatively, D is TRBD2 (5 bases). The germline gives CDR1 MNHNY, CDR2 SVGAGI (reference sequence). CDR3 length: 14 amino acids. Trimming took off 8 bases at V and 3 bases at J, with 15 bases between the two ends. The DNA for the CDR3 is TGTGCCAGCTTTTCGGGGTTTGGAACAGATACGCAGTATTTT. Translation: CASFSGFGTDTQYF.

This clone has a single count. V and J are TRBV7-2 and TRBJ2-7; no clear D gene. Germline lookup yields CDR1 SGHTA and CDR2 FQGNSA. The CDR3 extends over 17 amino acids. Trimming stripped 4 bases from V and 3 bases from J, with 22 bases between. CDR3 region: CASSSPPWTPGNYEQYF. The CDR3 bases are TGTGCCAGCAGCTCCCCACCCTGGACCCCTGGGAACTACGAGCAGTACTTC.

CDR3 residues: CASSFGLAEGGLYEQYF. The CDR3 region has the DNA TGTGCCAGCAGCTTCGGACTAGCGGAGGGAGGTTTGTACGAGCAGTACTTC. V gene TRBV5-6 combines with J gene TRBJ2-7; 10 bases are shared with TRBD2. The CDR3 spans 17 residues. With 2 bases clipped from V and 4 bases from J, the junction kept 12 bases outside the gene matches. The germline V gene has CDR1 SGHDT and CDR2 YYEEEE.

J is TRBJ2-2 and V is TRBV10-3, with D uncertain. Trimming stripped 6 bases from V and 3 bases from J, with 8 bases between. Germline CDR1 is ENHRY and CDR2 is SYGVKD. This CDR3 contains 13 residues. In DNA form, the CDR3 reads TGTGCCATCAGCGATGGAGACACCGGGGAGCTGTTTTTT. The encoded protein is CAISDGDTGELFF.

For the CDR3, the DNA is TGTGCCAGCGGGGACAGTATCTCCTACGAGCAGTACTTC. This sequence encodes CASGDSISYEQYF. The V gene is TRBV28, the J gene TRBJ2-7; 7 nucleotides match TRBD1. The germline CDR1 and CDR2 sequences are MDHEN and SYDVKM. The trim removed 8 bases at V and 0 bases at J, leaving 4 bases unmatched. The CDR3 covers 13 residues. Full variable domain (missing parts from reference TRBV28 and TRBJ2-7): DVKVTQSSRYLVKRTGEKVFLECVQDMDHENMFWYRQDPGLGLRLIYFSYDVKMKEKGDIPEGYSVSREKKERFSLILESASTNQTSMYLCASGDSISYEQYFGPGTRLTVT.

The chain employs TRBV4-3 and TRBJ2-1; D is unresolved. Germline CDR1 and CDR2: LGHNA and YSLEER. This CDR3 is 13 amino acids long. Trimming stripped 0 bases from V and 13 bases from J, with 13 bases between. The CDR3 bases are TGCGCCAGCAGCCAAGATGGGATCGAGGATCAGTTCTTC. As protein: CASSQDGIEDQFF.

The chain uses TRBV28 and TRBJ2-7; D not certain. The V and J ends lost 3 bases and 0 bases respectively, with 15 bases between them. This CDR3 is built from 16 residues. Germline lookup yields CDR1 MDHEN and CDR2 SYDVKM. The CDR3 coding sequence is TGTGCCAGCAGTTTCCCCCTTGAGCACCCCTCCTACGAGCAGTACTTC. Translating it yields CASSFPLEHPSYEQYF.

The chain is built from TRBV18 and TRBJ2-5; 8 positions agree with TRBD1. CDR1 is KGHSH and CDR2 is LQKENI in the germline V gene. J was trimmed by 3 bases and V by 5 bases; bases with no gene match: 8. The CDR3 has 15 amino acids. For the CDR3, the DNA is TGTGCCAGCTCAGGCGACAGGGGAAGAGAAGAGACCCAGTACTTC. It is translated as CASSGDRGREETQYF.

The chain links TRBV5-1 to TRBJ2-2; D is unclear. The CDR3 length is 13 residues. The germline V gene encodes CDR1 SGHRS and CDR2 YFSETQ. Trimming cost V 0 bases and J 5 bases, with 5 bases left between them. The CDR3 region is CASSLVGTGELFF. CDR3 in DNA: TGCGCCAGCAGCTTGGTGGGAACCGGGGAGCTGTTTTTT. Drawing the rest from reference TRBV5-1 and TRBJ2-2, the complete variable domain is KAGVTQTPRYLIKTRGQQVTLSCSPISGHRSVSWYQQTPGQGLQFLFEYFSETQRNKGNFPGRFSGRQFSNSRSEMNVSTLELGDSALYLCASSLVGTGELFFGEGSRLTVL.

The V gene is TRBV9, the J gene TRBJ2-1, with 7 bases aligning to TRBD2. The CDR3 extends over 15 amino acids. V lost 4 bases to trimming and J lost 2 bases; unmatched junction nucleotides: 6. The germline gives CDR1 SGDLS, CDR2 YYNGEE. The CDR3 DNA reads as TGTGCCAGCAGCTTGAGCGGGAACACCTACAATGAGCAGTTCTTC. Translated, it gives CASSLSGNTYNEQFF.

This chain links TRBV13 with TRBJ2-3; TRBD1 matches at 8 bases. V shed 5 bases and J 0 bases; nucleotides not matched to a gene: 4. Germline loops: CDR1 PRHDT, CDR2 FYEKMQ (reference sequence). The CDR3 is made up of 15 amino acids. The chain's CDR3 is CASSQRTGSTDTQYF. The CDR3 region has the DNA TGTGCCAGCAGCCAAAGGACAGGGAGCACAGATACGCAGTATTTT.

This sequence joins TRBV9 and TRBJ2-2, with TRBD2 matching 14 bases. Trimming took 4 bases from V and 4 from J; bases not matched to a gene: 6. Germline-derived CDR1 and CDR2 are SGDLS and YYNGEE. The CDR3 extends over 17 amino acids. In DNA, the CDR3 is TGTGCCAGCAGCTCCGGACTAGCGGGAGGTGGCACCGGGGAGCTGTTTTTT. It translates to CASSSGLAGGGTGELFF.

This clone has just one count. The rearrangement joins TRBV7-9 to TRBJ2-7, with D hard to call. This CDR3 region has 12 residues. Deletions cut 6 bases from V and 5 bases from J, with 11 bases between. Germline-derived CDR1 and CDR2 are SEHNR and FQNEAQ (reference sequence). The chain's CDR3 is CASSSPPDEQYF. Here the CDR3 DNA reads TGTGCCAGCAGTTCCCCGCCGGACGAGCAGTACTTC. Supplemented by reference TRBV7-9 and TRBJ2-7, the full variable domain reads DTGVSQNPRHKITKRGQNVTFRCDPISEHNRLYWYRQTLGQGPEFLTYFQNEAQLEKSRLLSDRFSAERPKGSFSTLEIQRTEQGDSAMYLCASSSPPDEQYFGPGTRLTVT.

CDR3: CASSLIGSSYNEQFF. DNA of the CDR3: TGTGCCAGCAGTTTAATTGGAAGCTCCTACAATGAGCAGTTCTTC. The V gene is TRBV27, the J gene TRBJ2-1, with D unresolved. The CDR3 runs 15 residues. V lost 2 bases and J 0 bases, leaving 8 bases between the germline ends. CDR1 and CDR2 (germline): MNHEY, SMNVEV (reference sequence).

The rearrangement uses TRBV11-2 and TRBJ1-1; D is perhaps TRBD1 (6 bases). With 5 bases removed from V and 6 bases from J, the gap between germline ends came to 19 bases. Germline V gene data show CDR1 as SGHAT and CDR2 as FQNNGV. This CDR3 has 15 residues. CDR3 sequence reads: CASSTYRARIPEAFF. The CDR3 DNA reads TGTGCCAGCAGCACCTACAGGGCGCGCATCCCTGAAGCTTTCTTT.

Note on this clone: Within the sample, other DNA sequences also encode this same CDR3. J is TRBJ2-5 and V is TRBV6-5; 12 positions agree with TRBD2. This CDR3 contains 16 residues. Germline V gene sequence: CDR1 MNHEY, CDR2 SVGAGI. J was trimmed by 5 bases and V by 0 bases; bases with no gene match: 4. The chain's CDR3 is CASSYSTSGRRETQYF. For the CDR3, the DNA is TGTGCCAGCAGTTACTCAACTAGCGGGAGGCGGGAGACCCAGTACTTC.

The J gene is TRBJ2-1, the V gene TRBV30; D not resolved. Germline CDR1 and CDR2: GTSNPN and SVGIG (reference sequence). The CDR3 covers 11 residues. The V end lost 0 bases, the J end lost 9 bases, and 6 bases lay between the germline ends. The CDR3 reads CAWSVGVEQFF. The CDR3 DNA is TGTGCCTGGAGTGTTGGGGTTGAGCAGTTCTTC.

The chain links TRBV13 to TRBJ2-7, with 8 bases aligning to TRBD2. There are 15 residues in the CDR3. Germline trimming cut 5 bases from V and 3 bases from J; bases unmatched to any gene: 9. CDR1 PRHDT and CDR2 FYEKMQ come from the germline V gene (reference sequence). CDR3 bases: TGTGCCAGCAGCCCTCGGGGGGGGATATACTACGAGCAGTACTTC. Translation: CASSPRGGIYYEQYF.

The rearrangement links TRBV7-6 to TRBJ2-5, with a tentative D call TRBD1 (5 bases). This CDR3 contains 13 residues. V lost 1 base and J 4 bases, leaving 7 bases between the germline ends. CDR1 and CDR2 from the germline V gene are SGHVS and FNYEAQ. CDR3 nucleotides: TGTGCCAGCAGCTTAGGCAGGGTAGAGACCCAGTACTTC. It is translated as CASSLGRVETQYF.

The chain links TRBV2 to TRBJ2-3; D is ambiguous. In germline, CDR1 is SNHLY, CDR2 FYNNEI. The CDR3 covers 13 residues. V dropped 4 bases and J dropped 2 bases, with 7 bases sitting between them. The CDR3 bases are TGTGCCAGCAGTGTGAGCCACACAGATACGCAGTATTTT. Translating gives CASSVSHTDTQYF.

The CDR3 spells CASSILPGPGETQYF. The CDR3 DNA follows: TGTGCCAGTAGTATTCTCCCGGGGCCGGGGGAGACCCAGTACTTC. This chain joins TRBV19 and TRBJ2-5, with D perhaps given as TRBD1 or TRBD2 (5 bases each). Germline CDR1 reads LNHDA; CDR2 reads SQIVND (reference sequence). The CDR3 is 15 residues long. Trimming left V 3 bases short and J 5 bases short, with 16 bases between.

The J gene is TRBJ1-2, the V gene TRBV6-6; 8 nucleotides line up with TRBD1. V gave up 7 bases and J gave up 5 bases; unmatched junction bases: 6. This CDR3 has 13 amino acids. The V gene's germline CDR1 is MNHNY and CDR2 SVGAGI (reference sequence). Written as DNA, the CDR3 is TGTGCCAGCAATAGGGACAGGTGGTATGGCTACACCTTC. Protein sequence: CASNRDRWYGYTF.

V and J are TRBV5-1 and TRBJ1-2; 12 bases agree with TRBD1. Germline V lookup: CDR1 SGHRS, CDR2 YFSETQ. The V segment lost 2 bases and the J segment 4 bases; nucleotides outside the gene matches: 3. The CDR3 has 15 amino acids. The DNA for the CDR3 is TGCGCCAGCAGCTTCGAGGGACAGGGGGCCTATGGCTACACCTTC. Its translation: CASSFEGQGAYGYTF. Together with reference TRBV5-1 and TRBJ1-2, the CDR3 gives the full variable domain: KAGVTQTPRYLIKTRGQQVTLSCSPISGHRSVSWYQQTPGQGLQFLFEYFSETQRNKGNFPGRFSGRQFSNSRSEMNVSTLELGDSALYLCASSFEGQGAYGYTFGSGTRLTVV.

This sequence joins TRBV10-3 and TRBJ2-1; TRBD2 agrees at 8 bases. Germline CDR1 ENHRY, CDR2 SYGVKD. The CDR3 consists of 15 residues. The V and J ends lost 7 bases and 5 bases, in that order; junction bases with no gene match: 10. In nucleotides, the CDR3 is TGTGCCATCACCAAAAGTACTAGCGGTAACAATGAGCAGTTCTTC. It encodes CAITKSTSGNNEQFF.

This sequence joins TRBV30 and TRBJ1-5; maybe TRBD1 (5 bases). Deletions cut 1 base from V and 3 bases from J, with 19 bases between. The germline V gene encodes CDR1 GTSNPN and CDR2 SVGIG (reference sequence). This CDR3 has 17 amino acids. CDR3 loop: CAWSAKLGTVDNQPQHF. The CDR3, as DNA: TGTGCCTGGAGTGCTAAACTTGGGACGGTAGACAATCAGCCCCAGCATTTT.